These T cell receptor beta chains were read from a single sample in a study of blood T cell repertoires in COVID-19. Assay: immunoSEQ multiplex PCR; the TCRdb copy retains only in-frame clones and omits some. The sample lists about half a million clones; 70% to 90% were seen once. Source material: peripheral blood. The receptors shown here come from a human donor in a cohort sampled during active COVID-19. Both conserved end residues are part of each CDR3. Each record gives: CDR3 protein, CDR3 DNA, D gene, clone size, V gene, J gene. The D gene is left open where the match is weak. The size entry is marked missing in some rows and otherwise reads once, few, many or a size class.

CDR3aa: CASRPGSIGYTF
CDR3nt: TGTGCCAGCAGGCCGGGATCGATTGGCTACACCTTC
d_gene: NA
abundance: NA
v_gene: TRBV6-6
j_gene: TRBJ1-2

CDR3aa: CASKTGGRTEAFF
CDR3nt: TGTGCCAGCAAGACAGGGGGCCGAACTGAAGCTTTCTTT
d_gene: TRBD1
abundance: few
v_gene: TRBV27
j_gene: TRBJ1-1

CDR3aa: CASSLRTGHNSPLHF
CDR3nt: TGTGCCAGCAGTTTAAGGACAGGACATAATTCACCCCTCCACTTT
d_gene: TRBD1
abundance: NA
v_gene: TRBV27
j_gene: TRBJ1-6

CDR3aa: CASSQTRKSYEQYF
CDR3nt: TGTGCCAGCAGCCAAACTAGAAAATCCTACGAGCAGTACTTC
d_gene: NA
abundance: NA
v_gene: TRBV11-2
j_gene: TRBJ2-7

CDR3aa: CAIRDNREETQYF
CDR3nt: TGTGCCATCAGAGATAACAGGGAGGAGACCCAGTACTTC
d_gene: NA
abundance: NA
v_gene: TRBV10-3
j_gene: TRBJ2-5

CDR3aa: CASSRQGDQPQHF
CDR3nt: TGTGCCAGCAGCCGACAGGGCGACCAGCCCCAGCATTTT
d_gene: TRBD1
abundance: few
v_gene: TRBV7-8
j_gene: TRBJ1-5

CDR3aa: CASSTLGTSGGTGELFF
CDR3nt: TGTGCCAGTAGTACGCTCGGGACTAGCGGGGGCACCGGGGAGCTGTTTTTT
d_gene: TRBD2
abundance: once
v_gene: TRBV19
j_gene: TRBJ2-2

CDR3aa: CASSLRPAGSAGELFF
CDR3nt: TGTGCCAGCAGCTTAAGACCAGCGGGGTCCGCCGGGGAGCTGTTTTTT
d_gene: TRBD2
abundance: NA
v_gene: TRBV7-3
j_gene: TRBJ2-2

CDR3aa: CSVGRVTETQYF
CDR3nt: TGCAGCGTTGGCAGGGTGACCGAGACCCAGTACTTC
d_gene: NA
abundance: NA
v_gene: TRBV29-1
j_gene: TRBJ2-5

CDR3aa: CASSQDPLTSGRGNEQFF
CDR3nt: TGTGCCAGCAGCCAAGACCCCCTGACTAGCGGGAGGGGCAATGAGCAGTTCTTC
d_gene: TRBD2
abundance: few
v_gene: TRBV3-1/TRBV3-2
j_gene: TRBJ2-1

CDR3aa: CASSSLSGASTDTQYF
CDR3nt: TGTGCCAGCAGTTCGCTGAGCGGTGCTAGCACAGATACGCAGTATTTT
d_gene: NA
abundance: NA
v_gene: TRBV6-5
j_gene: TRBJ2-3

CDR3aa: CASSLVGLADGGYEQYF
CDR3nt: TGTGCCAGCAGCTTAGTAGGACTAGCGGACGGGGGCTACGAGCAGTACTTC
d_gene: TRBD2
abundance: NA
v_gene: TRBV7-2
j_gene: TRBJ2-7

CDR3aa: CASSKEGGRSNQPQHF
CDR3nt: TGTGCCAGCAGCAAAGAAGGGGGTCGAAGCAATCAGCCCCAGCATTTT
d_gene: NA
abundance: NA
v_gene: TRBV21-1
j_gene: TRBJ1-5

CDR3aa: CASSGDIYEQYF
CDR3nt: TGTGCCAGCAGCGGGGACATCTACGAGCAGTACTTC
d_gene: NA
abundance: few
v_gene: TRBV2
j_gene: TRBJ2-7

CDR3aa: CASSFPVRFDEDTQYF
CDR3nt: TGTGCCAGCAGTTTTCCGGTCCGGTTTGATGAAGATACGCAGTATTTT
d_gene: NA
abundance: few
v_gene: TRBV28
j_gene: TRBJ2-3

CDR3aa: CASSQDRGRGGYTF
CDR3nt: TGTGCCAGCAGCCAAGATCGGGGCAGGGGCGGCTACACCTTC
d_gene: NA
abundance: once
v_gene: TRBV4-2
j_gene: TRBJ1-2

CDR3aa: CASSLLQGNGVAQYF
CDR3nt: TGTGCCAGCAGTTTATTACAGGGGAACGGGGTCGCGCAGTACTTC
d_gene: TRBD1
abundance: NA
v_gene: TRBV2
j_gene: TRBJ2-7

CDR3aa: CASSATSGSWEQFF
CDR3nt: TGTGCCAGTAGTGCCACTAGCGGGAGCTGGGAGCAGTTCTTC
d_gene: TRBD2
abundance: NA
v_gene: TRBV19
j_gene: TRBJ2-1

CDR3aa: CASSRPWERELGEQFF
CDR3nt: TGTGCCAGCAGCCGACCGTGGGAGCGGGAGTTGGGTGAGCAGTTCTTC
d_gene: TRBD2
abundance: NA
v_gene: TRBV27
j_gene: TRBJ2-1

CDR3aa: CASRPGQGQEQYF
CDR3nt: TGTGCCAGCAGACCCGGACAGGGTCAGGAGCAGTACTTC
d_gene: TRBD1
abundance: NA
v_gene: TRBV2
j_gene: TRBJ2-7

CDR3aa: CASSFHRDYGYTF
CDR3nt: TGTGCCAGCAGTTTTCACAGAGACTATGGCTACACCTTC
d_gene: NA
abundance: NA
v_gene: TRBV27
j_gene: TRBJ1-2

CDR3aa: CASENGGQFF
CDR3nt: TGTGCCAGTGAAAACGGGGGGCAGTTCTTC
d_gene: NA
abundance: NA
v_gene: TRBV7-9
j_gene: TRBJ2-1

CDR3aa: CASSYRREFGQFF
CDR3nt: TGTGCCAGCAGTTACAGGCGGGAGTTCGGGCAGTTCTTC
d_gene: TRBD2
abundance: few
v_gene: TRBV6-5
j_gene: TRBJ2-1

CDR3aa: CASSYSGQGVSGYTF
CDR3nt: TGTGCCAGCAGTTACTCGGGACAGGGAGTGAGTGGCTACACCTTC
d_gene: TRBD1
abundance: NA
v_gene: TRBV6-5
j_gene: TRBJ1-2

CDR3aa: CASSPGTGQETQYF
CDR3nt: TGTGCCAGCAGCCCAGGGACAGGCCAAGAGACCCAGTACTTC
d_gene: TRBD1
abundance: NA
v_gene: TRBV7-8
j_gene: TRBJ2-5

CDR3aa: CASSFNSGSRWGNEQFF
CDR3nt: TGTGCCAGCAGCTTTAATTCCGGGAGCAGGTGGGGCAATGAGCAGTTCTTC
d_gene: NA
abundance: NA
v_gene: TRBV7-2
j_gene: TRBJ2-1

CDR3aa: CASQLAGASYEQYF
CDR3nt: TGCGCCAGCCAACTAGCGGGGGCATCCTACGAGCAGTACTTC
d_gene: TRBD2
abundance: NA
v_gene: TRBV10-2
j_gene: TRBJ2-7

CDR3aa: CASSLRITNYGYTF
CDR3nt: TGTGCCAGCAGCCTCAGGATTACTAACTATGGCTACACCTTC
d_gene: NA
abundance: many
v_gene: TRBV6-2/TRBV6-3
j_gene: TRBJ1-2

CDR3aa: CAIGQYNEQFF
CDR3nt: TGTGCCATCGGACAGTACAATGAGCAGTTCTTC
d_gene: NA
abundance: few
v_gene: TRBV15
j_gene: TRBJ2-1

CDR3aa: CAWSGQANTEAFF
CDR3nt: TGTGCCTGGAGTGGCCAGGCGAACACTGAAGCTTTCTTT
d_gene: NA
abundance: NA
v_gene: TRBV30
j_gene: TRBJ1-1

CDR3aa: CASSQSTSGRSEQFF
CDR3nt: TGTGCCAGCAGCCAATCCACTAGCGGGAGGAGTGAGCAGTTCTTC
d_gene: TRBD2
abundance: once
v_gene: TRBV3-1/TRBV3-2
j_gene: TRBJ2-1

CDR3aa: CASSLEGTGDPLAKNIQYF
CDR3nt: TGTGCCAGCTCACTCGAGGGGACAGGGGACCCCTTAGCCAAAAACATTCAGTACTTC
d_gene: TRBD1
abundance: NA
v_gene: TRBV18
j_gene: TRBJ2-4

CDR3aa: CASSLIWGGDTEAFF
CDR3nt: TGTGCCAGCAGCTTAATCTGGGGCGGGGACACTGAAGCTTTCTTT
d_gene: NA
abundance: NA
v_gene: TRBV7-8
j_gene: TRBJ1-1

CDR3aa: CASSPPPRGRGTGELFF
CDR3nt: TGTGCCAGCAGCCCCCCCCCTCGCGGGAGAGGGACCGGGGAGCTGTTTTTT
d_gene: TRBD2
abundance: NA
v_gene: TRBV5-6
j_gene: TRBJ2-2

CDR3aa: CASSPSVNYGYTF
CDR3nt: TGTGCCAGCAGCCCCTCCGTTAACTATGGCTACACCTTC
d_gene: NA
abundance: few
v_gene: TRBV5-4
j_gene: TRBJ1-2

CDR3aa: CASSVGRTVPTNEKLFF
CDR3nt: TGTGCCAGCAGCGTGGGGAGGACGGTACCAACTAATGAAAAACTGTTTTTT
d_gene: NA
abundance: NA
v_gene: TRBV9
j_gene: TRBJ1-4

CDR3aa: CASSPSLLTIYF
CDR3nt: TGTGCCAGCAGCCCTAGCCTACTTACCATATATTTT
d_gene: NA
abundance: NA
v_gene: TRBV11-2
j_gene: TRBJ1-3

CDR3aa: CASSETTGPHNSPLHF
CDR3nt: TGTGCCAGCAGTGAAACGACAGGCCCTCATAATTCACCCCTCCACTTT
d_gene: NA
abundance: NA
v_gene: TRBV2
j_gene: TRBJ1-6

CDR3aa: CASSGRLAGVYEQYF
CDR3nt: TGTGCCAGCAGTGGTCGACTAGCGGGGGTCTACGAGCAGTACTTC
d_gene: TRBD2
abundance: NA
v_gene: TRBV2
j_gene: TRBJ2-7

CDR3aa: CASSLEQGGGQPQHF
CDR3nt: TGTGCCAGCAGCTTAGAACAGGGAGGGGGACAGCCCCAGCATTTT
d_gene: NA
abundance: NA
v_gene: TRBV7-8
j_gene: TRBJ1-5